These T cell receptor beta chains were read from a single sample in a study of blood T cell repertoires in COVID-19. Some clones are missing from TCRdb's copy, which holds only in-frame ones; the method was immunoSEQ multiplex PCR. The data contain 200,000 to 250,000 clones, more than 75% of them singletons. Sequencing was carried out using peripheral blood. These receptors were obtained from a woman aged 25 to 45 who had recovered from COVID-19. Each CDR3 is given with its conserved first and last residue. Each record gives: clone size, J gene, D gene, V gene, CDR3 protein, CDR3 DNA. The D gene is left open where the match is weak. Expanded clones are given a class, and other clones once, few, many or no size at all.

-,TRBJ2-5,TRBD1,TRBV24-1,CATSDGQGSETQYF,TGTGCCACCAGTGATGGACAGGGGTCAGAGACCCAGTACTTC
-,TRBJ1-5,-,TRBV19,CASSIKTGALNQPQHF,TGTGCCAGTAGTATCAAGACAGGAGCCCTTAATCAGCCCCAGCATTTT
few,TRBJ1-2,-,TRBV12-3/TRBV12-4,CASSFVGDGYTF,TGTGCCAGCAGTTTCGTAGGGGATGGCTACACCTTC
-,TRBJ2-5,-,TRBV5-6,CASSVLTGNQETQYF,TGTGCCAGCAGCGTATTAACGGGAAACCAAGAGACCCAGTACTTC
-,TRBJ1-1,-,TRBV6-5,CASSFGAVNTEAFF,TGTGCCAGCAGTTTCGGAGCGGTGAACACTGAAGCTTTCTTT
-,TRBJ2-3,TRBD1,TRBV5-1,CASRDRGLADTQYF,TGCGCCAGCAGGGACAGGGGACTCGCAGATACGCAGTATTTT
once,TRBJ2-1,TRBD1,TRBV4-1,CASSPGQGALSSYNEQFF,TGCGCCAGCAGCCCGGGACAGGGGGCTTTGAGCTCCTACAATGAGCAGTTCTTC
few,TRBJ1-2,TRBD1,TRBV9,CASSPRDRSSYGYTF,TGTGCCAGCAGCCCGAGGGACAGATCTAGTTATGGCTACACCTTC
-,TRBJ1-6,-,TRBV6-5,CASTLMASQNSPLHF,TGTGCCAGCACCTTGATGGCCTCGCAAAATTCACCCCTCCACTTT
once,TRBJ1-5,TRBD1,TRBV6-1,CASSEAGTVQPQHF,TGTGCCAGCAGTGAAGCTGGGACAGTTCAGCCCCAGCATTTT
-,TRBJ1-1,-,TRBV6-5,CASSYSPGKNTEAFF,TGTGCCAGCAGTTACTCACCAGGGAAGAACACTGAAGCTTTCTTT
-,TRBJ1-1,TRBD1,TRBV6-5,CASSDGQGWGTEAFF,TGTGCCAGCAGCGATGGACAGGGATGGGGCACTGAAGCTTTCTTT
-,TRBJ2-7,TRBD1,TRBV5-5,CASSLAGQAYSYEQYF,TGTGCCAGCAGCTTGGCGGGACAGGCGTACTCCTACGAGCAGTACTTC
-,TRBJ1-2,TRBD1,TRBV27,CASSSLTGTEIYGYTF,TGTGCCAGCAGTTCTCTCACAGGGACAGAAATCTATGGCTACACCTTC
once,TRBJ2-7,TRBD2,TRBV6-2/TRBV6-3,CASSLREGSSYEQYF,TGTGCCAGCAGTCTTCGGGAGGGGAGTTCCTACGAGCAGTACTTC
-,TRBJ2-5,TRBD1,TRBV18,CASSPDRAQETQYF,TGTGCCAGCTCACCGGACAGGGCACAAGAGACCCAGTACTTC
-,TRBJ1-3,-,TRBV7-8,CASSARTPGLGNTIYF,TGTGCCAGCAGCGCCAGGACACCAGGCCTAGGAAACACCATATATTTT
-,TRBJ1-2,-,TRBV6-5,CASCNRNYGYTF,TGTGCCAGTTGTAACAGGAACTATGGCTACACCTTC
-,TRBJ1-1,-,TRBV20-1,CSALYRDEAFF,TGCAGTGCCCTTTACAGGGATGAAGCTTTCTTT
-,TRBJ1-1,TRBD1,TRBV29-1,CSATGQGGTEAFF,TGCAGCGCGACGGGACAGGGAGGGACTGAAGCTTTCTTT